Below, one T cell receptor (beta chain) is given with its context. Its specific antigen is unknown. Base quality data are lacking; no much larger clone is found one base away. TCRbeta CDR3 regions were amplified from genomic DNA using the immunoSEQ Assay, a bias-controlled multiplex PCR. Concerning the study's data processing: The number of nucleated cells in each sample was estimated from the amplification of reference gene primers within the assay. Sequence reads were collapsed and filtered to measure the absolute abundance of every unique TCRbeta CDR3 rearrangement. For each sample, productive Simpson clonality was calculated as the square root of Simpson's diversity index across productive rearrangements. The table comes from immuneACCESS by way of TCRdb, which keeps in-frame sequences with V and J called. Part of the clones is missing from these tables; in studies checked, under half for an unresolved V gene and the rest for unknown reasons. Clonal size and the V and J genes are those of that table, whereas D and trimming came from the DNA. This sample lists 150,000 to 200,000 clones; approximately 86% were detected once. The top ten clones comprise about 9.7% of the sample.

The record originates from a study of blood T cell repertoires in COVID-19 (dated by TCRdb to 2020 to 2022). At the level of the whole study: Collaborator samples came from the United States, Italy and Spain and covered acute and convalescent phases of COVID-19. The prospective study material was composed of cDNA or gDNA derived from T cells, B-cell-depleted T cells, or PBMCs. The dataset comprised deeply sampled blood TCRbeta repertoires from subjects exposed to, actively infected with, or recovered from COVID-19. The repertoires were released in a freely available public database meant as a resource for research on the immune response to SARS-CoV-2. The samples were drawn from two sources: the first 160 participants of the ongoing ImmuneRACE study, and fewer than 1,500 subjects contributed by 6 global collaborators. A de-identified subject ID, COVID-19 status, age in years and sex were almost always included in the sample metadata. Where available, HLA class I and class II types were taken from metadata supplied by the sample provider and were not determined by assay-based typing.

Whole blood was collected in K2EDTA tubes by collaborating institutions according to the institutions' own protocols. Collaborator samples were shipped for TCRbeta analysis as frozen whole blood, isolated PBMCs, or DNA extracted from either sample type. What the study reported, not specific to this receptor: How much clinical and demographic metadata was included differed by source and by participant, and the metadata was provided uncurated.

The junction shows trimming of 1 base on V and 7 bases on J, plus 10 bases between the germline ends. The germline V gene (reference sequence) yields SEHNR for CDR1 and FQNEAQ for CDR2. From the cysteine through the phenylalanine, the CDR3 covers 13 amino acids. Only the CDR3 part of the read is kept: 39 bases, read in frame from the first base. This TCR was sampled from a man aged 45-65 years with active or convalescent COVID-19. This chain is built from TRBV7-9 and TRBJ1-2; the D gene is unclear. The sample consisted of peripheral blood. In nucleotides, the sequence is TGTGCCAGCAGCTTAGGATCCGGGTTTGGCTACACCTTC. It translates as CASSLGSGFGYTF.